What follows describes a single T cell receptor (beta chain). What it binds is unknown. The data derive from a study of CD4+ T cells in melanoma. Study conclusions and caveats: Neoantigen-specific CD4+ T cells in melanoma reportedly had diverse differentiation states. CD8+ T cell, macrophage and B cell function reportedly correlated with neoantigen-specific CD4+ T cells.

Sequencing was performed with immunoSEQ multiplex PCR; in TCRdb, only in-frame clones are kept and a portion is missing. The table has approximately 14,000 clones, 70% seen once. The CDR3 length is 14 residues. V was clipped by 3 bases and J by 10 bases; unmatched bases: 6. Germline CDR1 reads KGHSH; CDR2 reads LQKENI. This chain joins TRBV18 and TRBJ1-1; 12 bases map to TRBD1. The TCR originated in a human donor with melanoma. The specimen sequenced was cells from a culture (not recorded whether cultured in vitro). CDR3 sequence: CASSPGQGALGAFF. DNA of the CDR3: TGTGCCAGCTCACCGGGACAGGGGGCTTTGGGAGCTTTCTTT. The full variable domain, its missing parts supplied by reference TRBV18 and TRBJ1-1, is NAGVMQNPRHLVRRRGQEARLRCSPMKGHSHVYWYRQLPEEGLKFMVYLQKENIIDESGMPKERFSAEFPKEGPSILRIQQVVRGDSAAYFCASSPGQGALGAFFGQGTRLTVV.